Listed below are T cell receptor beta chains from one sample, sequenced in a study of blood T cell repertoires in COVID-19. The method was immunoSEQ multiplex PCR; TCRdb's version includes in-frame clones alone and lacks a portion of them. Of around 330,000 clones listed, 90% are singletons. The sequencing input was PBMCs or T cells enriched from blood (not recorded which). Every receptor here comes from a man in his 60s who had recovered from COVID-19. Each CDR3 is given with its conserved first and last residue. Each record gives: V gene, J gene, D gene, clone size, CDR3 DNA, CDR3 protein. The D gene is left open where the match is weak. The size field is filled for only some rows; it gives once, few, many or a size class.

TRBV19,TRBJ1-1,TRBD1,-,TGTGCCAGTAGTATAGGGACAGGGGGTATGAACACTGAAGCTTTCTTT,CASSIGTGGMNTEAFF
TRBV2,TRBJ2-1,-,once,TGTGCCAGCAAACTGTCTAGCCAGAGCTCCTACAATGAGCAGTTCTTC,CASKLSSQSSYNEQFF
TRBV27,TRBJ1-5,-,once,TGTGCCAGCAGTTTATCTTCCGGGTACAGCAATCAGCCCCAGCATTTT,CASSLSSGYSNQPQHF
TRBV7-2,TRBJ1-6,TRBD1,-,TGTGCCAGCAGCTTCGGACAGGGCACTTCACCCCTCCACTTT,CASSFGQGTSPLHF
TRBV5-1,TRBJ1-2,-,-,TGCGCCAGCAGCGTGGGCTACAGGGTTTATGGCTACACCTTC,CASSVGYRVYGYTF
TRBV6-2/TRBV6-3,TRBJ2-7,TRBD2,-,TGTGCCAGCAGTTACTCGAGGACTAGCGGGTACGAGCAGTACTTC,CASSYSRTSGYEQYF
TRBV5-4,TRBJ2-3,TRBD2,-,TGTGCCAGCAGTTTCCGGACTAGCGGCACAGATACGCAGTATTTT,CASSFRTSGTDTQYF
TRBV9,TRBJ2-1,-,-,TGTGCCAGCAGCGTCGGGGGTCACGACAATGAGCAGTTCTTC,CASSVGGHDNEQFF
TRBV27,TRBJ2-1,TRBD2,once,TGTGCCAGCAGCACGGGGACTAGCGGTTCTAATGAGCAGTTCTTC,CASSTGTSGSNEQFF
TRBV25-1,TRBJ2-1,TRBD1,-,TGTGCCAGCAGCGACAGGGTTTGGAATGAGCAGTTCTTC,CASSDRVWNEQFF
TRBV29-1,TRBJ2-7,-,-,TGCAGCGTTGAAGCAGGGGTCGAGCAGTACTTC,CSVEAGVEQYF
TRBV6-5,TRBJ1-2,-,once,TGTGCCAGCACGGTTGCAAGAGACTATGGCTACACCTTC,CASTVARDYGYTF
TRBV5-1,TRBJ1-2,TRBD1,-,TGCGCCAGCAGCTTACAAGACAGGGGGGAGTGCACCTTC,CASSLQDRGECTF
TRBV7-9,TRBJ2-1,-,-,TGTGCCAGCAGTCCGGACAGCTCGGCGTACAATGAGCAGTTCTTC,CASSPDSSAYNEQFF
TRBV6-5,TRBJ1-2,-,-,TGTGCCAGCAGTCGAGGGACACTCTATGGCTACACCTTC,CASSRGTLYGYTF
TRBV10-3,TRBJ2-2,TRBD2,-,TGTGCCATCAGTGAAAGGAGCGGGGAGCGCACCGGGGAGCTGTTTTTT,CAISERSGERTGELFF
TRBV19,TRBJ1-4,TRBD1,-,TGTGCCAGTAGTATAGGGACAGGGGATGAAAAACTGTTTTTT,CASSIGTGDEKLFF
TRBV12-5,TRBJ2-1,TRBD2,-,TGTGCTAGTGGTTTGGCCTGGACTAGCGGGAGCAGTGAGCAGTTCTTC,CASGLAWTSGSSEQFF
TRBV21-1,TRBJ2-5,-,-,TGTGCCAGCAGCACTAGAAACAGGGGGCGCGAGACCCAGTACTTC,CASSTRNRGRETQYF
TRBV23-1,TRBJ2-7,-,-,TGCGCCAGCAGTCTTGACAGCTTC,CASSLDSF
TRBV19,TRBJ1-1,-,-,TGTGCCAGCAAGGACAGAATGAACACTGAAGCTTTCTTT,CASKDRMNTEAFF
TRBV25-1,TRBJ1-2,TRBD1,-,TGTGCCAGCACCCAGGACAGGAGCTATGGCTACACCTTC,CASTQDRSYGYTF
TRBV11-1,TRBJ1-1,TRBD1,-,TGTGCCAGCAGCTTAGCAGGGGGCCGGACTGAAGCTTTCTTT,CASSLAGGRTEAFF
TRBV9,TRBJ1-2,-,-,TGTGCCAGCAGTCCCGGGGGGGGACTGGGGAACGGCTACACCTTC,CASSPGGGLGNGYTF
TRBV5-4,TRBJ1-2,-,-,TGTGCCAGCAGCGCGGACAGCTATGGCTACACCTTC,CASSADSYGYTF
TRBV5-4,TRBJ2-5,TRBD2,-,TGTGCCAGCAGCTTGGCTGTTTTGACGGGAGGACCACAAGAGACCCAGTACTTC,CASSLAVLTGGPQETQYF